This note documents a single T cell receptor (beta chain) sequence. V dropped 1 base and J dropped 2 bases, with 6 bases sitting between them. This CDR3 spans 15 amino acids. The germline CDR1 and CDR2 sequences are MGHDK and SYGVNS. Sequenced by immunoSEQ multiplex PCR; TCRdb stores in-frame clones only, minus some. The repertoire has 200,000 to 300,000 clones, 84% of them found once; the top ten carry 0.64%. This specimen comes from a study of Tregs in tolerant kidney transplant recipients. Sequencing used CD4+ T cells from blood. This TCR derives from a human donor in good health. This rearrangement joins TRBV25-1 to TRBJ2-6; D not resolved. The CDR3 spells CASSEFGTGANVLTF. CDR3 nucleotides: TGTGCCAGCAGTGAATTTGGGACTGGGGCCAACGTCCTGACTTTC.